The clone carrying this T cell receptor (beta chain) came up many times. Its antigen is as yet unknown. This record belongs to a study of early T cells in non-severe SARS-CoV-2 infection. V trimming: 5 bases; J trimming: 9 bases; junction bases outside the gene matches: 9. The CDR3 is made up of 13 amino acids. Study-wide findings and caveats: Reliance on VDJdb matching favored anti-spike CD8 responses; private and CD4 specificities were missed.

Each CDR3 protein is one row after TCRdb ran MiXCR on the 5' RACE reads. The table has approximately 69,000 distinct CDR3 sequences, roughly 12% seen once. This TCR was sampled from an adult who was a healthcare worker with PCR-confirmed SARS-CoV-2 infection or an uninfected control (not recorded which). The rearrangement links TRBV12-3 or TRBV12-4 to TRBJ2-7; 8 bases align to TRBD1. Sequenced: whole blood. The CDR3 nucleotides are TGTGCCAGCAGTCCCCGGGACAGGACGGGGCAGTACTTC. Protein: CASSPRDRTGQYF.